This passage covers 30 T cell receptor beta chains from one sample sequenced in a study of shared clonotypes between healthy human individuals. The table came from immunoSEQ multiplex PCR; TCRdb's copy has only in-frame clones and leaves some out. The sample lists around 2,000,000 clones; approximately 94% were seen once. Selected positively for CCR7 and CD45RO-negative, naive CD8 cells excluded terminally differentiated effector memory CD45RA+ cells. Sequencing used naive CD8+ T cells from PBMCs. These receptors were obtained from a man between 18 and 29 years old in good health. Some clones in this sample may be carry-over from other donors' samples.

This chain joins TRBV7-8 and TRBJ2-1; TRBD2 agrees at 7 bases. Germline trimming cut 3 bases from V and 5 bases from J; bases unmatched to any gene: 7. The CDR3 covers 15 residues. Per the germline V gene, CDR1 is SGHVS and CDR2 is FQNEAQ. DNA of the CDR3: TGTGCCAGCAGCTTGGGGGGGACGAGCAACAATGAGCAGTTCTTC. This gives the protein CASSLGGTSNNEQFF.

The rearrangement uses TRBV12-5 and TRBJ2-1, with 8 nucleotides matching TRBD2. The CDR3 is 17 residues long. After removal of 1 base from V and 8 bases from J, the junction contained 13 bases not matched to a gene. Per the germline V gene, CDR1 is LGHNT and CDR2 is FRNRAP. The CDR3 reads CASGLGRSSGSIYEQFF. In DNA form, the CDR3 reads TGTGCTAGTGGTTTGGGGCGGTCGAGCGGGAGTATCTATGAGCAGTTCTTC.

This clone was detected a few times. The V gene is TRBV7-9, the J gene TRBJ2-7, with TRBD1 matching over 8 bases. The CDR3 length is 16 residues. Germline-derived CDR1 and CDR2 are SEHNR and FQNEAQ (reference sequence). Unmatched junction bases numbered 10, after V lost 5 bases and J lost 1 base. CDR3 nucleotides: TGTGCCAGCAGCGCCCCGGACAGGGAAGGGTCCTACGAGCAGTACTTC. It encodes CASSAPDREGSYEQYF.

The V and J genes are TRBV11-2 and TRBJ1-4; a possible D gene is TRBD1 (6 bases). The germline V and J ends were trimmed by 5 bases and 3 bases, with 13 bases remaining between them. The CDR3 loop spans 15 amino acids. Germline values: CDR1 SGHAT, CDR2 FQNNGV. The CDR3 DNA is TGTGCCAGCAGCGCCTGGACAGTTTCTAATGAAAAACTGTTTTTT. Translating it yields CASSAWTVSNEKLFF.

The chain is built from TRBV15 and TRBJ2-1, with a possible D match to TRBD2 (6 bases). The CDR3 spans 14 residues. The V gene lost 3 bases and the J gene lost 6 bases, with 12 bases spanning the gap. From germline, CDR1 is LNHNV and CDR2 YYDKDF (reference sequence). The CDR3 here is CATSRPREINEQFF. For the CDR3, the DNA is TGTGCCACCAGCAGGCCCCGGGAGATCAATGAGCAGTTCTTC.

The chain employs TRBV29-1 and TRBJ2-5, with 8 positions matching TRBD1. This CDR3 is built from 13 residues. With V trimmed by 6 bases and J by 6 bases, 9 bases remained unmatched. Per germline, CDR1 SQVTM and CDR2 ANQGSEA. The CDR3 region is CSVSGQGEKTQYF. In DNA, the CDR3 is TGCAGCGTAAGCGGACAGGGAGAAAAGACCCAGTACTTC.

The rearrangement links TRBV6-1 to TRBJ1-2, with 9 nucleotides matching TRBD1. Trimming at V came to 2 bases and at J to 5 bases, leaving 9 bases not matched to a gene. Germline V gene lookup returns CDR1 MNHNS and CDR2 SASEGT. The CDR3 is 16 residues long. The CDR3 nucleotides read TGTGCCAGCAGTGAATTAGGGACAGGGTCTCTGTATGGCTACACCTTC. This codes for CASSELGTGSLYGYTF.

Note on this clone: Mismatch with germline at one junction end may stem from a read error. V usage is TRBV7-9 and J usage is TRBJ1-2; 7 bases match TRBD1. The CDR3 is 11 residues long. Germline V gene data show CDR1 as SEHNR and CDR2 as FQNEAQ (reference sequence). The CDR3 sequence is CASSSPEGAFF. The CDR3 DNA follows: TGTGCCAGCAGCTCCCCAGAGGGGGCCTTCTTC. The whole variable domain, remainder taken from reference TRBV7-9 and TRBJ1-2, is DTGVSQNPRHKITKRGQNVTFRCDPISEHNRLYWYRQTLGQGPEFLTYFQNEAQLEKSRLLSDRFSAERPKGSFSTLEIQRTEQGDSAMYLCASSSPEGAFFGSGTRLTVV.

The chain has TRBV11-2 and TRBJ1-2, with no clear D. The CDR3 covers 14 residues. The germline gives CDR1 SGHAT, CDR2 FQNNGV. Trimming took off 2 bases at V and 6 bases at J, with 13 bases between the two ends. CDR3 region: CASSLTGKVDGYTF. In DNA, the CDR3 is TGTGCCAGCAGCTTAACGGGAAAGGTTGATGGCTACACCTTC. Full variable domain (rest looked up from reference TRBV11-2 and TRBJ1-2): EAGVAQSPRYKIIEKRQSVAFWCNPISGHATLYWYQQILGQGPKLLIQFQNNGVVDDSQLPKDRFSAERLKGVDSTLKIQPAKLEDSAVYLCASSLTGKVDGYTFGSGTRLTVV.

The CDR3 protein is CASSQGPRAQYF. The CDR3 DNA sequence: TGCGCCAGCAGCCAAGGACCGCGTGCGCAGTATTTT. This chain uses TRBV4-3 with TRBJ2-3; D is unresolved. Germline lookup yields CDR1 LGHNA and CDR2 YSLEER. Trimming stripped 1 base from V and 10 bases from J, with 9 bases between. The CDR3 loop spans 12 amino acids.

This clone has a single count. This chain links TRBV19 with TRBJ2-5, with D unclear. V dropped 8 bases and J dropped 4 bases, with 17 bases sitting between them. CDR1 and CDR2 from the germline V gene are LNHDA and SQIVND (reference sequence). The CDR3 loop spans 14 amino acids. The CDR3 DNA reads as TGTGCCAGTTGTGGCAACTCCTGGGGAGAGACCCAGTACTTC. Protein sequence: CASCGNSWGETQYF.

V and J are TRBV7-8 and TRBJ2-2; 11 bases line up with TRBD2. Germline V gene data show CDR1 as SGHVS and CDR2 as FQNEAQ. The CDR3 has 18 amino acids. V was pared by 1 base and J by 4 bases, with 8 bases of the junction left unmatched. CDR3 region: CASSLVALAGEATGELFF. The CDR3 DNA sequence: TGTGCCAGCAGCTTAGTAGCACTAGCGGGAGAAGCCACCGGGGAGCTGTTTTTT.

This chain uses TRBV5-4 with TRBJ2-7; 9 bases map to TRBD1. CDR1 is SGHNT and CDR2 is YYREEE in the germline V gene (reference sequence). V was clipped by 3 bases and J by 5 bases; unmatched bases: 12. The CDR3 consists of 16 residues. This CDR3 is CASSSTGGADSHEQYF. Written as DNA, the CDR3 is TGTGCCAGCAGCTCAACAGGGGGCGCGGACTCACACGAGCAGTACTTC.

This clone was recorded once. The rearrangement uses TRBV4-3 and TRBJ2-7; 11 positions agree with TRBD1. V dropped 0 bases and J dropped 4; count of bases not matched to a gene: 17. Germline CDR1 LGHNA, CDR2 YSLEER. This CDR3 is built from 20 residues. DNA for the CDR3: TGCGCCAGCAGCCAAGAGTGGGGCGGACAGGGGGCGAGTTTCAGGTACGAGCAGTACTTC. Protein product: CASSQEWGGQGASFRYEQYF.

This chain uses TRBV27 with TRBJ2-1; the match to TRBD2 covers 7 bases. Trimming took 6 bases from V and 1 from J; bases not matched to a gene: 6. The germline CDR1 and CDR2 sequences are MNHEY and SMNVEV (reference sequence). The CDR3 is 15 amino acids. CDR3 DNA: TGTGCCAGCAGACATAGCGGGTTATCCTACAATGAGCAGTTCTTC. Amino acid sequence: CASRHSGLSYNEQFF.

The chain employs TRBV7-9 and TRBJ2-1, with 8 bases that match TRBD2. CDR3 size: 14 residues. Germline trimming cut 7 bases from V and 6 bases from J; bases unmatched to any gene: 8. Germline CDR1 is SEHNR and CDR2 is FQNEAQ (reference sequence). CDR3 DNA sequence: TGTGCCAGCACCGTCGGGACTAGTTTCAATGAGCAGTTCTTC. Its protein product is CASTVGTSFNEQFF.

The V gene is TRBV29-1, the J gene TRBJ1-5; TRBD1 might be the D (6 bases). Trimming removed 5 bases from V and 5 bases from J, with 13 bases in between. CDR3 length equals 13 residues. Germline V CDR1 and CDR2: SQVTM, ANQGSEA. The CDR3 nucleotides read TGCAGCGTTCTCCTCAGGGGAGATCAGCCCCAGCATTTT. Translation: CSVLLRGDQPQHF.

The V call is TRBV5-1, the J call TRBJ1-3; 8 bases fit TRBD1. The CDR3 consists of 20 residues. Trimming took 3 bases from V and 0 from J; bases not matched to a gene: 17. The germline CDR1 and CDR2 sequences are SGHRS and YFSETQ. The CDR3, as DNA: TGCGCCAGCAGCTCTGCCCTCGGACAGGGAGGGTCCGTCTCTGGAAACACCATATATTTT. Translating it yields CASSSALGQGGSVSGNTIYF.

Details on this clone: Other nucleotide sequences in the sample specify the same CDR3. The V gene is TRBV27, the J gene TRBJ2-7, with 11 bases identical to TRBD2. The CDR3 runs 14 residues. The trim removed 3 bases at V and 4 bases at J, leaving 2 bases unmatched. Per the germline V gene, CDR1 is MNHEY and CDR2 is SMNVEV (reference sequence). CDR3 in DNA: TGTGCCAGCAGTTTCCGACTAGCGGGGTACGAGCAGTACTTC. Its protein product is CASSFRLAGYEQYF.

This clone was detected a few times. The chain recombines TRBV4-1 with TRBJ2-1, with 7 bases fitting TRBD2. Germline CDR1 is MGHRA and CDR2 is YSYEKL. V was pared by 4 bases and J by 9 bases, with 18 bases of the junction left unmatched. This CDR3 region has 17 residues. CDR3 DNA: TGCGCCAGCAGCCTACCGAGTAGGGCGGGAGTTACGAGTGAGCAGTTCTTC. It is translated as CASSLPSRAGVTSEQFF.

J is TRBJ1-5 and V is TRBV7-9; the D gene is possibly TRBD1 (6 bases). The CDR3 extends over 13 amino acids. V shed 5 bases and J shed 9 bases, with 14 bases lying between them. The germline V gene has CDR1 SEHNR and CDR2 FQNEAQ (reference sequence). The chain's CDR3 is CASSIGGPGPQHF. The CDR3 bases are TGTGCCAGCAGCATAGGGGGGCCTGGGCCCCAGCATTTT.

The chain joins TRBV7-8 to TRBJ2-1, with 9 bases aligning to TRBD1. From germline, CDR1 is SGHVS and CDR2 FQNEAQ. The CDR3 has 18 amino acids. Trimming at V came to 4 bases and at J to 0 bases, leaving 10 bases not matched to a gene. The CDR3 bases are TGTGCCAGCAGCTCTCCGGGACAGGGCCTCAGCTCCTACAATGAGCAGTTCTTC. Protein sequence: CASSSPGQGLSSYNEQFF.

In this sample, this clone turned up once. The J gene is TRBJ2-7, the V gene TRBV9; D not resolved. The germline CDR1 and CDR2 sequences are SGDLS and YYNGEE. This CDR3 contains 15 residues. Trimming shortened V by 6 bases and J by 3 bases, and 19 bases separated the two germline ends. The CDR3 region is CASTPSGNPGYEQYF. CDR3 coding DNA: TGTGCCAGCACCCCCTCGGGTAACCCCGGCTACGAGCAGTACTTC. The whole variable domain, filled in from reference TRBV9 and TRBJ2-7, reads DSGVTQTPKHLITATGQRVTLRCSPRSGDLSVYWYQQSLDQGLQFLIQYYNGEERAKGNILERFSAQQFPDLHSELNLSSLELGDSALYFCASTPSGNPGYEQYFGPGTRLTVT.

Worth noting for this clone: An end of the junction does not agree with germline; a read error may underlie this. This sequence joins TRBV2 and TRBJ1-2; D may be TRBD1 (6 bases). The CDR3 consists of 15 residues. Germline values: CDR1 SNHLY, CDR2 FYNNEI. The CDR3 nucleotides are TGTGCCAGCAGAGAAGGTGGGGGGCGCGAGTATGGCTACACCTTC. This sequence encodes CASREGGGREYGYTF.

The chain has TRBV4-2 and TRBJ2-7; TRBD2 matches at 8 bases. Germline values: CDR1 LGHNA, CDR2 YNFKEQ. This CDR3 has 15 amino acids. The V segment lost 1 base and the J segment 5 bases; nucleotides outside the gene matches: 7. The CDR3, as DNA: TGTGCCAGCAGCCAAGTTGCGGGAGGTAGGAACGAGCAGTACTTC. Translated, it gives CASSQVAGGRNEQYF.

V usage is TRBV7-6 and J usage is TRBJ2-5; no clear D. The V end was cut by 3 bases, the J end by 5 bases, with 10 bases between. Germline assignment: CDR1 SGHVS and CDR2 FNYEAQ. This CDR3 has 13 residues. The CDR3 nucleotides read TGTGCCAGCAGCTTTAAGTTTGGGGAGACCCAGTACTTC. The encoded protein is CASSFKFGETQYF.

The chain carries TRBV10-3 and TRBJ2-4; D is unclear. The CDR3 loop spans 15 amino acids. Germline CDR1 ENHRY, CDR2 SYGVKD. The V and J ends lost 3 bases and 3 bases respectively, with 12 bases between them. The CDR3 region has the DNA TGTGCCATCAGTGAAGACACACGAAACAAAAACATTCAGTACTTC. Amino acid sequence: CAISEDTRNKNIQYF.

The CDR3 DNA follows: TGTGCCAGCAGTTTCCCAGGGGGTTTCGCTGGGGCCAACGTCCTGACTTTC. Residues: CASSFPGGFAGANVLTF. The chain carries TRBV28 and TRBJ2-6; 7 positions match TRBD1. V gave up 3 bases and J gave up 2 bases; unmatched junction bases: 7. The length of the CDR3 is 17 residues. Germline V gene lookup returns CDR1 MDHEN and CDR2 SYDVKM.

Here the CDR3 DNA reads TGTGCCACCAGCCACCGGGACAGGGGAGATGGCTACACCTTC. It encodes CATSHRDRGDGYTF. The chain couples TRBV15 to TRBJ1-2; 10 positions agree with TRBD1. The CDR3 runs to 14 residues. Germline V CDR1 and CDR2: LNHNV, YYDKDF (reference sequence). The junction had 6 bases not matched to a gene; V was cut back by 5 bases and J by 6 bases.

V is TRBV10-3 and J is TRBJ2-7, with D maybe TRBD2 (6 bases). Trimming left V 0 bases short and J 6 bases short, with 9 bases between. CDR1 is ENHRY and CDR2 is SYGVKD in the germline V gene. The CDR3 is made up of 13 amino acids. The CDR3 sequence is CAISESGRTEQYF. The CDR3 DNA reads as TGTGCCATCAGTGAGTCAGGGAGGACCGAGCAGTACTTC.